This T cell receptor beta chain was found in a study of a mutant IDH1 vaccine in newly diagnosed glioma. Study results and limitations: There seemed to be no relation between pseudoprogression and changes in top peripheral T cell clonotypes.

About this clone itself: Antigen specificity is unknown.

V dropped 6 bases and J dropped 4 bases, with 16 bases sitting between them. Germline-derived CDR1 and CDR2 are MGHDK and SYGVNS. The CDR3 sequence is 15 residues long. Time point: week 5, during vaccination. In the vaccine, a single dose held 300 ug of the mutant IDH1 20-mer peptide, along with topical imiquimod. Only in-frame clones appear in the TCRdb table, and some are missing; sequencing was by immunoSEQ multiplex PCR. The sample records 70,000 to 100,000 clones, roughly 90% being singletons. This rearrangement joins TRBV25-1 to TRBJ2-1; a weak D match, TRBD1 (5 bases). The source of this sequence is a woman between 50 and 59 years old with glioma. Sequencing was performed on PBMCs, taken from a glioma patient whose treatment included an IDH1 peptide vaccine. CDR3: CASSPRVAGYNEQFF. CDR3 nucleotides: TGTGCCAGCAGCCCCAGGGTGGCTGGGTACAATGAGCAGTTCTTC.